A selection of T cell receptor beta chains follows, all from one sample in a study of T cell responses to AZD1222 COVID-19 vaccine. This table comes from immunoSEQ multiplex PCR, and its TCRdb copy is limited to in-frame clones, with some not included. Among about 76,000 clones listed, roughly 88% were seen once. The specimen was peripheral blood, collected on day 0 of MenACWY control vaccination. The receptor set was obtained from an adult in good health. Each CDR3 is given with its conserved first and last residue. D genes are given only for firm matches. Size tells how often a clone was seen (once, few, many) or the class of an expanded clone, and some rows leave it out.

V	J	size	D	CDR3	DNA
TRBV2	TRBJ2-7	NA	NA	CASSESVYEQYF	TGTGCCAGCAGTGAATCAGTCTACGAGCAGTACTTC
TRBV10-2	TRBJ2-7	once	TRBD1	CASIIGTASPYEQYF	TGCGCCAGCATTATAGGGACAGCCAGTCCCTACGAGCAGTACTTC
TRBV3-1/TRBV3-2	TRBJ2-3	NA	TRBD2	CASSQVAGGPGADTQYF	TGTGCCAGCAGCCAAGTGGCGGGAGGGCCAGGTGCGGATACGCAGTATTTT
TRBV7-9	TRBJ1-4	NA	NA	CASSSRGGHPEKLFF	TGTGCCAGCAGCTCTAGAGGGGGACACCCTGAAAAACTGTTTTTT
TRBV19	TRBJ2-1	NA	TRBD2	CASSTGLAGGNEQFF	TGTGCCAGTAGTACCGGACTAGCGGGAGGTAATGAGCAGTTCTTC
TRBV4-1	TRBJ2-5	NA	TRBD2	CASSQDTRTSGLQETQYF	TGCGCCAGCAGCCAAGATACCCGGACTAGCGGACTACAAGAGACCCAGTACTTC
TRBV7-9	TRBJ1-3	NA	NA	CASSFSGTSGNTIYF	TGTGCCAGCAGCTTCTCTGGGACGTCTGGAAACACCATATATTTT
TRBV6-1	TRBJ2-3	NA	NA	CASSVNSGSSSTDTQYF	TGTGCCAGCAGTGTCAATAGCGGCAGCTCTAGCACAGATACGCAGTATTTT
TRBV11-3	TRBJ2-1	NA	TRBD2	CASSLGDYHNEQFF	TGTGCCAGCAGCTTAGGGGACTACCACAATGAGCAGTTCTTC
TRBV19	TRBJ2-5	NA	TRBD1	CASKEDRANQETQYF	TGTGCCAGTAAGGAGGACAGGGCTAACCAAGAGACCCAGTACTTC
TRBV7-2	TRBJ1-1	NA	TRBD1	CASSSQGAHGTEAFF	TGTGCCAGCAGCTCACAGGGGGCGCATGGTACTGAAGCTTTCTTT
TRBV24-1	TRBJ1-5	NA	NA	CATSVGSTWPQHF	TGTGCCACCAGTGTGGGCAGCACCTGGCCCCAGCATTTT
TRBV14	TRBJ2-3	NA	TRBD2	CASSPPSGRADTQYF	TGTGCCAGCAGCCCTCCTAGCGGGAGGGCAGATACGCAGTATTTT
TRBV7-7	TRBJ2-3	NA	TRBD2	CASSPGTSATDTQYF	TGTGCCAGCAGCCCCGGGACTAGCGCCACAGATACGCAGTATTTT
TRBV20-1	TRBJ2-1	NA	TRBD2	CSASARLAGFSYNEQFF	TGCAGTGCTAGTGCTAGACTAGCGGGATTCTCCTACAATGAGCAGTTCTTC
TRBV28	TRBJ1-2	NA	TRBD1	CASSPDRGHYGYTF	TGTGCCAGCTCCCCGGACAGGGGGCACTATGGCTACACCTTC
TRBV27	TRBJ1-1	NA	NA	CASSFSRGGTEAFF	TGTGCCAGCAGTTTCTCGAGGGGTGGTACTGAAGCTTTCTTT
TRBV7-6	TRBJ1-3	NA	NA	CASSQPGGNGGNTIYF	TGTGCCAGCAGCCAACCGGGGGGGAACGGAGGAAACACCATATATTTT
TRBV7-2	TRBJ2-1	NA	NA	CASRQGLDNEQFF	TGTGCCAGCAGGCAGGGTCTCGACAATGAGCAGTTCTTC
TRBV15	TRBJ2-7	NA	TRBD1	CATSGTGTTSEQYF	TGTGCCACCAGCGGGACAGGAACTACGAGCGAGCAGTACTTC
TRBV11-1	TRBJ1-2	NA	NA	CASSLGRPNYGYTF	TGTGCCAGCAGCTTAGGCCGACCCAACTATGGCTACACCTTC
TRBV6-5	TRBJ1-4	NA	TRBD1	CASRDRQGVGEKLFF	TGTGCCAGCAGGGATAGACAGGGGGTTGGGGAAAAACTGTTTTTT
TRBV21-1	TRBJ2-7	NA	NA	CASSKGGGTADEQYF	TGTGCCAGCAGCAAAGGGGGGGGCACGGCGGACGAGCAGTACTTC
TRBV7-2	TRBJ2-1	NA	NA	CASSRDRLVREQFF	TGTGCCAGCAGCCGTGACAGGTTGGTGCGTGAGCAGTTCTTC
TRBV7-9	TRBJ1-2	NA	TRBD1	CASSFTSGGFERYTF	TGTGCCAGCAGCTTCACGTCAGGGGGCTTCGAACGCTACACCTTC
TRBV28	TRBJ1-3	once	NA	CASRVDPSSGNTIYF	TGTGCCAGCAGGGTTGACCCCAGCTCTGGAAACACCATATATTTT
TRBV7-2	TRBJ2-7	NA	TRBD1	CASSRGQGAYEQYF	TGTGCCAGCAGCCGTGGACAGGGGGCCTACGAGCAGTACTTC
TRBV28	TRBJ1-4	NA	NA	CASSPPRQGMQKLFF	TGTGCCAGCAGTCCCCCCCGGCAGGGGATGCAGAAACTGTTTTTT
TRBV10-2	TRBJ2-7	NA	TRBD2	CTSTPTSGSSYEQYF	TGCACCAGCACCCCGACTAGCGGGAGCTCCTACGAGCAGTACTTC
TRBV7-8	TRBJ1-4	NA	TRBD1	CASSLIRGDSNEKLFF	TGTGCCAGCAGCCTAATTCGGGGGGACAGTAATGAAAAACTGTTTTTT
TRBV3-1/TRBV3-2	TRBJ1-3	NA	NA	CASSRAGGNTIYF	TGTGCCAGCAGCCGAGCCGGGGGAAACACCATATATTTT
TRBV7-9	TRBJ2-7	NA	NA	CASSRSISYEQYF	TGTGCCAGCAGCCGATCTATTTCCTACGAGCAGTACTTC
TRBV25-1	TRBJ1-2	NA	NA	CASSDPGVLNYGYTF	TGTGCCAGCAGTGACCCAGGGGTCCTTAACTATGGCTACACCTTC
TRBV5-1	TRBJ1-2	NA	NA	CASSSGSPGHGYTF	TGCGCCAGCAGCTCAGGGTCCCCGGGCCATGGCTACACCTTC
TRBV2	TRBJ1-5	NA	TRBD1	CASSADRVQPQHF	TGTGCCAGCAGCGCCGACAGGGTGCAGCCCCAGCATTTT
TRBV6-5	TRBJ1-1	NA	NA	CASSPRRTVNTEAFF	TGTGCCAGCAGTCCCCGACGGACAGTTAACACTGAAGCTTTCTTT
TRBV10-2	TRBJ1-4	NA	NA	CASSPQGTNEKLFF	TGCGCCAGCAGTCCACAGGGTACAAATGAAAAACTGTTTTTT
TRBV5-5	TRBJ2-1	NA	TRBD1	CASSWTGSSYNEQFF	TGTGCCAGCAGCTGGACAGGGAGCTCCTACAATGAGCAGTTCTTC
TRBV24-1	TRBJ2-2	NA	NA	CATSDSQSKSAGELFF	TGTGCCACCAGTGATTCGCAGAGCAAGAGCGCCGGGGAGCTGTTTTTT
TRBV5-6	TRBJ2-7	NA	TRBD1	CASSSAGTGDNEQYF	TGTGCCAGCAGCTCCGCAGGAACAGGGGACAACGAGCAGTACTTC
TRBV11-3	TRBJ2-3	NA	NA	CASSPGGAETDTQYF	TGTGCCAGCAGCCCCGGCGGGGCGGAGACAGATACGCAGTATTTT
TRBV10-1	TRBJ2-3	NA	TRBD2	CASSEGVAGTTDTQYF	TGCGCCAGCAGTGAGGGGGTAGCGGGAACCACAGATACGCAGTATTTT